A single sample gave rise to the 32 T cell receptor beta chains below, sequenced in a study of early T cells in non-severe SARS-CoV-2 infection. A single record per CDR3 protein comes from TCRdb applying MiXCR to the 5' RACE reads. The sample lists about 64,000 distinct CDR3 sequences; around 13% were seen once. Here the sequenced sample was whole blood, taken at baseline. All receptors come from an adult who was a healthcare worker with PCR-confirmed SARS-CoV-2 infection or an uninfected control (not recorded which).

This clonotype was observed many times. This chain joins TRBV12-3 or TRBV12-4 and TRBJ2-7; 8 nucleotides agree with TRBD1. The CDR3 loop spans 14 amino acids. V was clipped by 5 bases and J by 4 bases; unmatched bases: 7. CDR3 loop: CASSIEQGGYEQYF. DNA of the CDR3: TGTGCCAGCAGTATAGAACAGGGGGGATACGAGCAGTACTTC.

The chain is built from TRBV6-2 or TRBV6-3 and TRBJ2-1; D remains ambiguous. Germline loops: CDR1 MNHEY, CDR2 SVGEGT. Trimming cost V 0 bases and J 5 bases, with 8 bases left between them. This CDR3 comprises 14 residues. DNA for the CDR3: TGTGCCAGCAGTTACTCTTCGACTCACAATGAGCAGTTCTTC. It is translated as CASSYSSTHNEQFF.

This clonotype was seen only a few times. This chain joins TRBV20-1 and TRBJ2-1; tentative D call: TRBD1 (6 bases). Germline lookup yields CDR1 DFQATT and CDR2 SNEGSKA (reference sequence). This CDR3 is built from 15 residues. Trimming stripped 2 bases from V and 2 bases from J, with 13 bases between. The CDR3 sequence: CSARQGQWTYNEQFF. The DNA of the CDR3 is TGCAGTGCTAGACAGGGGCAGTGGACCTACAATGAGCAGTTCTTC.

At least ten counts were recorded for this clonotype. This chain connects TRBV7-2 to TRBJ1-2; a possible D gene is TRBD1 (6 bases). The V end lost 4 bases, the J end lost 0 bases, and 18 bases lay between the germline ends. This CDR3 has 17 amino acids. Germline assignment: CDR1 SGHTA and CDR2 FQGNSA. CDR3 coding DNA: TGTGCCAGCAGCTCCGCGGCGGGACACAGAGCTAACTATGGCTACACCTTC. Protein: CASSSAAGHRANYGYTF.

The chain employs TRBV28 and TRBJ2-3, with 7 positions matching TRBD1. Germline CDR1 is MDHEN and CDR2 is SYDVKM. This CDR3 is built from 14 residues. J was trimmed by 2 bases and V by 6 bases; bases with no gene match: 5. CDR3 residues: CASSWDSSTDTQYF. CDR3 in DNA: TGTGCCAGCAGCTGGGACAGTTCCACAGATACGCAGTATTTT.

This clonotype turned up a few times. The J gene is TRBJ1-2, the V gene TRBV5-1; 7 nucleotides align to TRBD1. The CDR3 spans 14 residues. V shed 4 bases, J shed 4 bases, and the junction held 7 bases outside the gene matches. CDR1 is SGHRS and CDR2 is YFSETQ in the germline V gene. As DNA, the CDR3 is TGCGCCAGCAGCCCGGAGGGACAGACCTATGGCTACACCTTC. Protein: CASSPEGQTYGYTF.

The chain joins TRBV5-1 to TRBJ2-1, with unresolved D. V shed 0 bases and J shed 0 bases, with 4 bases lying between them. CDR3 length equals 14 residues. The germline V gene has CDR1 SGHRS and CDR2 YFSETQ. In DNA, the CDR3 is TGCGCCAGCAGCTTGGATAGCTCCTACAATGAGCAGTTCTTC. Its translation is CASSLDSSYNEQFF.

This clonotype has more than one count but fewer than ten. The chain carries TRBV5-1 and TRBJ1-1; a possible D gene is TRBD1 (6 bases). Trimming took 3 bases from V and 0 from J, leaving 6 bases between them. There are 13 residues in the CDR3. CDR1 and CDR2 from the germline V gene are SGHRS and YFSETQ. This chain's CDR3 is CASSSGVNTEAFF. The DNA of the CDR3 is TGCGCCAGCAGCTCAGGGGTGAACACTGAAGCTTTCTTT.

This clonotype was detected a few times. This chain connects TRBV6-4 to TRBJ2-3; D might be TRBD1 or TRBD2, each matching 5 bases. The V gene lost 6 bases and the J gene lost 3 bases, with 13 bases spanning the gap. In germline, CDR1 is MRHNA, CDR2 SNTAGT. The CDR3 consists of 14 residues. Here the CDR3 DNA reads TGTGCCAGCAGCGAAAATGGGGGAACAGATACGCAGTATTTT. It yields the protein CASSENGGTDTQYF.

This clonotype was counted between two and nine times. This rearrangement joins TRBV5-1 to TRBJ2-3; 12 nucleotides match TRBD2. The length of the CDR3 is 16 residues. Germline assignment: CDR1 SGHRS and CDR2 YFSETQ. The V gene end was trimmed by 1 base and the J gene end by 5 bases; junction bases not matched to a gene: 5. Here the CDR3 DNA reads TGCGCCAGCAGCTTGAAGCTAGCGGGAGGGGGAGATACGCAGTATTTT. As protein: CASSLKLAGGGDTQYF.

A few counts support this clonotype. In DNA, the CDR3 is TGCAGCGTGGCTCGACAGCTTTCCTACGAGCAGTACTTC. Its protein product is CSVARQLSYEQYF. The chain employs TRBV29-1 and TRBJ2-7; perhaps TRBD1 as D (5 bases). The CDR3 runs to 13 residues. V lost 6 bases and J 1 base, leaving 13 bases between the germline ends. The germline CDR1 and CDR2 sequences are SQVTM and ANQGSEA.

The chain combines TRBV29-1 with TRBJ1-1, with a weak D call TRBD1 (6 bases). V lost 5 bases and J 4 bases, leaving 14 bases between the germline ends. The germline V gene has CDR1 SQVTM and CDR2 ANQGSEA. This CDR3 spans 13 amino acids. CDR3 protein: CSVTAGEGTEAFF. The CDR3 bases are TGCAGCGTTACTGCAGGGGAGGGCACTGAAGCTTTCTTT.

This clonotype has more than one count but fewer than ten. The chain couples TRBV11-2 to TRBJ2-1, with D perhaps matching TRBD2 (6 bases). Germline V gives CDR1 SGHAT, CDR2 FQNNGV. The germline V and J ends were trimmed by 5 bases and 6 bases, with 23 bases remaining between them. This CDR3 spans 17 amino acids. The CDR3 region is CASSTQGGPRGGNEQFF. The CDR3 DNA reads TGTGCCAGCAGCACCCAAGGCGGCCCGCGGGGCGGCAATGAGCAGTTCTTC.

The table lists this clonotype with a few counts. The chain carries TRBV9 and TRBJ2-1; D perhaps matches TRBD1 (5 bases). Trimming took off 0 bases at V and 9 bases at J, with 16 bases between the two ends. Germline assignment: CDR1 SGDLS and CDR2 YYNGEE. The CDR3 consists of 15 residues. CDR3 nucleotides: TGTGCCAGCAGCGTAGCAGGGTCCGGCGTGAGTGAGCAGTTCTTC. It yields the protein CASSVAGSGVSEQFF.

There are many counts of this clonotype. The rearrangement links TRBV7-9 to TRBJ2-7; possible D gene TRBD2, 7 bases. Per the germline V gene, CDR1 is SEHNR and CDR2 is FQNEAQ (reference sequence). This CDR3 has 13 amino acids. The V end was cut by 7 bases, the J end by 6 bases, with 16 bases between. The CDR3 region is CASTDGGTSEQYF. For the CDR3, the DNA is TGTGCCAGCACCGACGGGGGGACATCCGAGCAGTACTTC.

This clonotype was observed a few times. V gene TRBV12-3 or TRBV12-4 combines with J gene TRBJ2-1, with D possibly being TRBD2 (5 bases). Trimming removed 4 bases at V and 0 bases at J, with 10 bases between. The CDR3 consists of 15 residues. The CDR3: CASSWRGSSYNEQFF. The CDR3 DNA reads as TGTGCCAGCAGTTGGCGTGGGAGCTCCTACAATGAGCAGTTCTTC.

The J gene is TRBJ1-2, the V gene TRBV6-2 or TRBV6-3, with a possible D match to TRBD1 (5 bases). The CDR3 contains 13 residues. Deletions cut 7 bases from V and 2 bases from J, with 11 bases between. Per germline, CDR1 MNHEY and CDR2 SVGEGT. The CDR3 protein is CASTLDRNYGYTF. The CDR3 nucleotides read TGTGCCAGCACCCTCGACAGAAACTATGGCTACACCTTC.

This clonotype was detected ten times or more. V usage is TRBV6-5 and J usage is TRBJ2-5; 11 nucleotides match TRBD2. V dropped 5 bases and J dropped 1; count of bases not matched to a gene: 3. In germline, CDR1 is MNHEY, CDR2 SVGAGI. This CDR3 has 15 residues. CDR3 sequence: CASSRLAGFQETQYF. In nucleotides, the CDR3 is TGTGCCAGCAGTCGACTAGCGGGGTTCCAAGAGACCCAGTACTTC.

This chain links TRBV29-1 with TRBJ1-6, with TRBD1 as a possible D gene (6 bases). This CDR3 comprises 15 residues. The ends were cut back, 5 bases at V and 9 bases at J, with 20 bases in the middle. Germline V gene lookup returns CDR1 SQVTM and CDR2 ANQGSEA. In DNA, the CDR3 is TGCAGCGTTACCACGGATGAGGGGGTATCTTCACCCCTCCACTTT. The encoded protein is CSVTTDEGVSSPLHF.

The CDR3 sequence: CASSISSYEQYF. The DNA of the CDR3 is TGTGCCAGCAGCATCAGCTCCTACGAGCAGTACTTC. V gene TRBV7-9 combines with J gene TRBJ2-7; D is unclear. Germline CDR1 and CDR2: SEHNR and FQNEAQ (reference sequence). V was clipped by 5 bases and J by 0 bases, with 5 bases between them. CDR3 length: 12 residues.

The chain is built from TRBV12-3 or TRBV12-4 and TRBJ2-1, with D possibly called TRBD1 or TRBD2 (5 bases each). The CDR3 spans 19 residues. Trimming removed 5 bases at V and 5 bases at J, with 28 bases between. CDR3 in DNA: TGTGCCAGCAGTCCAACTCTCCGGGACCTTCGAACCCCGCACAATGAGCAGTTCTTC. Translated, it gives CASSPTLRDLRTPHNEQFF.

The V and J genes are TRBV12-3 or TRBV12-4 and TRBJ1-1; TRBD1 is a possible D gene (6 bases). V was cut by 6 bases and J by 1 base, with 12 bases left in between. The CDR3 has 14 amino acids. CDR3 sequence (DNA): TGTGCCAGCAGCGTCGGGGGGCGGAACACTGAAGCTTTCTTT. Its protein is CASSVGGRNTEAFF.

This clonotype was counted ten times or more. The CDR3 here is CSVEVQSREAFF. The CDR3 DNA reads as TGCAGCGTTGAGGTCCAGTCTAGAGAAGCTTTCTTT. The chain links TRBV29-1 to TRBJ1-1; D remains ambiguous. CDR3 length equals 12 residues. Germline assignment: CDR1 SQVTM and CDR2 ANQGSEA. The V gene lost 3 bases and the J gene lost 8 bases, with 13 bases spanning the gap. The entire variable domain, with the rest obtained from reference TRBV29-1 and TRBJ1-1, is as follows: SAVISQKPSRDICQRGTSLTIQCQVDSQVTMMFWYRQQPGQSLTLIATANQGSEATYESGFVIDKFPISRPNLTFSTLTVSNMSPEDSSIYLCSVEVQSREAFFGQGTRLTVV.

V gene TRBV20-1 combines with J gene TRBJ2-1, with 7 bases fitting TRBD1. V lost 5 bases, J lost 3 bases, and 7 bases stayed unmatched. The CDR3 consists of 14 residues. The germline V gene encodes CDR1 DFQATT and CDR2 SNEGSKA (reference sequence). The CDR3 loop reads CSASTGDSYNEQFF. As DNA, the CDR3 is TGCAGTGCTTCCACAGGGGATAGCTACAATGAGCAGTTCTTC.

This clonotype appeared many times. The rearrangement uses TRBV10-1 and TRBJ1-4; D uncertain. Trimming removed 10 bases from V and 8 bases from J, with 17 bases in between. The CDR3 covers 13 residues. Per the germline V gene, CDR1 is WNHNN and CDR2 is SYGVQD (reference sequence). The CDR3, as DNA: TGCGCCACCTCTCTCCGGCAAGGAGAAAAACTGTTTTTT. Translating it yields CATSLRQGEKLFF.

About this clonotype: Its ends do not fully match the called genes, so a read error is possible. The chain combines TRBV7-7 with TRBJ2-5, with no clear D. The germline CDR1 and CDR2 sequences are SSHAT and FNYEAQ (reference sequence). CDR3 length: 13 residues. The CDR3 reads CASSLSLSGTQYF. The CDR3 DNA is TGTGCTAGCAGCTTAAGTCTGTCCGGAACCCAGTACTTC.

This clonotype was seen ten or more times. The chain couples TRBV28 to TRBJ1-6; 9 bases fit TRBD1. V gave up 6 bases and J gave up 10 bases; unmatched junction bases: 10. The CDR3 runs 15 residues. Germline V gives CDR1 MDHEN, CDR2 SYDVKM. The CDR3 loop is CASSIGQGFRSPLHF. The CDR3 DNA reads as TGTGCCAGCAGCATAGGACAGGGGTTTAGGTCACCCCTCCACTTT.

In its sample, this clonotype was seen a few times. The chain joins TRBV12-3 or TRBV12-4 to TRBJ1-2; 7 bases map to TRBD1. The CDR3 runs 12 residues. V shed 5 bases, J shed 8 bases, and the junction held 5 bases outside the gene matches. The CDR3 DNA sequence: TGTGCCAGCAGTATGACAGGGCGAGGCTACACCTTC. This gives the protein CASSMTGRGYTF.

The chain employs TRBV9 and TRBJ1-5; 8 positions agree with TRBD1. Trimming cost V 3 bases and J 0 bases; bases outside gene matches: 2. Germline V gene data show CDR1 as SGDLS and CDR2 as YYNGEE. This CDR3 has 15 amino acids. CDR3 loop: CASSEQGDSNQPQHF. In DNA form, the CDR3 reads TGTGCCAGCAGCGAACAGGGGGATAGCAATCAGCCCCAGCATTTT.

This clonotype was observed a few times. The chain is built from TRBV30 and TRBJ1-5, with D possibly matching TRBD1 (5 bases). Trimming cost V 0 bases and J 3 bases, with 9 bases left between them. Per the germline V gene, CDR1 is GTSNPN and CDR2 is SVGIG (reference sequence). CDR3 length equals 14 residues. The CDR3: CAWSVKGYNQPQHF. CDR3 nucleotide sequence: TGTGCCTGGAGTGTAAAGGGGTACAATCAGCCCCAGCATTTT.

The chain recombines TRBV10-3 with TRBJ2-3, with D possibly matching TRBD1 (5 bases). The germline V gene encodes CDR1 ENHRY and CDR2 SYGVKD. CDR3 length equals 14 residues. V lost 3 bases, J lost 1 base, and 8 bases lay in between. In DNA, the CDR3 is TGTGCCATCAGTGACAGGGCCCGCACAGATACGCAGTATTTT. Its translation: CAISDRARTDTQYF.

This clonotype was seen only a few times. The J gene is TRBJ2-7, the V gene TRBV5-5; TRBD1 agrees at 8 bases. CDR3 length equals 13 residues. From germline, CDR1 is SGHKS and CDR2 YYEKEE (reference sequence). V shed 5 bases and J 2 bases; nucleotides not matched to a gene: 3. The CDR3 loop is CASSGQGAYEQYF. In nucleotides, the CDR3 is TGTGCCAGCAGTGGACAGGGCGCCTACGAGCAGTACTTC.